The 21 T cell receptor beta chains given below trace back to one sample, sequenced in a study of T cells in Graves' hyperthyroidism and ophthalmopathy. The investigators amplified TCR beta CDR3 regions from RNA transcripts. The study used the HTBI primer set for a first-round RT-PCR of the TCR CDR3. TCRdb re-derived calls from the multiplex PCR reads in MiXCR, one entry per CDR3 protein. The sample contains about 580,000 distinct CDR3 sequences, more than 45% of which appear only once. Sequencing was performed on peripheral blood or thyroid tissue (not recorded which). These receptor sequences come from a woman aged 18-30 years with Graves' hyperthyroidism.

V is TRBV7-9 and J is TRBJ2-3; 11 bases are a match to TRBD2. V was clipped by 1 base and J by 3 bases; unmatched bases: 6. The CDR3 has 17 residues. The germline CDR1 and CDR2 sequences are SEHNR and FQNEAQ (reference sequence). Written as DNA, the CDR3 is TGTGCCAGCAGCTTAGTGACTAGCGGGACCTTGACAGATACGCAGTATTTT. Translation gives CASSLVTSGTLTDTQYF.

Many counts were recorded for this clonotype. V gene TRBV20-1 combines with J gene TRBJ1-3; D gene unclear. Trimming removed 2 bases from V and 0 bases from J, with 11 bases in between. The CDR3 loop spans 15 amino acids. Germline assignment: CDR1 DFQATT and CDR2 SNEGSKA (reference sequence). The CDR3 DNA reads TGCAGTGCTAGATATGGAGCCTTCTCTGGAAACACCATATATTTT. Protein product: CSARYGAFSGNTIYF.

This clonotype was counted many times. The genes are TRBV12-3 or TRBV12-4 and TRBJ2-7; the D gene is possibly TRBD2 (5 bases). The CDR3 totals 15 residues. The V end lost 8 bases, the J end lost 3 bases, and 20 bases lay between the germline ends. This chain's CDR3 is CASSPPSGGVYEQYF. The CDR3 nucleotides read TGTGCCAGCTCACCCCCCAGCGGAGGAGTCTACGAGCAGTACTTC.

This clonotype was detected ten times or more. The gene calls are TRBV12-3 or TRBV12-4 and TRBJ1-2; a possible D gene is TRBD1 (5 bases). The CDR3 runs to 12 residues. V shed 10 bases and J shed 4 bases, with 13 bases lying between them. CDR3 coding DNA: TGTGCCATAAGGAGGGACCCCTATGGCTACACCTTC. It yields the protein CAIRRDPYGYTF.

The rearrangement uses TRBV4-1 and TRBJ1-5, with a possible D match to TRBD1 (5 bases). Germline CDR1 is MGHRA and CDR2 is YSYEKL. This CDR3 comprises 16 residues. V was pared by 1 base and J by 11 bases, with 21 bases between. CDR3 protein: CASSQVGGGGRETQHF. CDR3 nucleotide sequence: TGCGCCAGCAGCCAAGTCGGTGGGGGAGGAAGGGAGACCCAGCATTTT.

This clonotype came up many times. The V and J genes are TRBV6-2 or TRBV6-3 and TRBJ2-2, with unresolved D. This CDR3 spans 13 amino acids. V was trimmed by 0 bases and J by 1 base, leaving 0 bases between them. Germline loops: CDR1 MNHEY, CDR2 SVGEGT. The CDR3 is CASSYSNTGELFF. CDR3 coding DNA: TGTGCCAGCAGTTACTCGAACACCGGGGAGCTGTTTTTT.

As for this clonotype: At one end, the junction sequence differs from germline, possibly due to a read error. The chain is built from TRBV29-1 and TRBJ1-4; D is uncertain. This CDR3 is 14 amino acids long. Germline V lookup: CDR1 SQVTM, CDR2 ANQGSEA. The CDR3 DNA reads as TGCAGCGTTAAAGAGCATGCAACTAATGAAAAACTGTTTTTT. Encoded protein: CSVKEHATNEKLFF.

The V and J genes are TRBV20-1 and TRBJ1-4; 9 nucleotides line up with TRBD1. The length of the CDR3 is 15 residues. CDR1 and CDR2 from the germline V gene are DFQATT and SNEGSKA (reference sequence). Germline trimming cut 6 bases from V and 4 bases from J; bases unmatched to any gene: 9. As DNA, the CDR3 is TGCAGTGCATCCCGGACAGGGGCCAGTAATGAAAAACTGTTTTTT. Translating gives CSASRTGASNEKLFF.

In this sample, this clonotype turned up many times. This chain links TRBV6-5 with TRBJ2-5; D gene unclear. CDR3 size: 13 residues. V was shortened by 0 bases and J by 5 bases, with 7 bases between the two germline ends. Looked up from germline, CDR1 is MNHEY and CDR2 is SVGAGI. As DNA, the CDR3 is TGTGCCAGCAGTTACTCGAGGTCCGAGACCCAGTACTTC. As protein: CASSYSRSETQYF.

This clonotype was observed a handful of times. The chain links TRBV7-2 to TRBJ2-1; 7 bases fit TRBD2. The V gene end was trimmed by 8 bases and the J gene end by 0 bases; junction bases not matched to a gene: 7. This CDR3 comprises 15 residues. CDR1 and CDR2 (germline): SGHTA, FQGNSA. The CDR3 here is CASGGGRLSYNEQFF. CDR3 sequence (DNA): TGTGCCAGCGGCGGGGGTAGACTCTCCTACAATGAGCAGTTCTTC. The variable domain in full, completed from reference TRBV7-2 and TRBJ2-1, reads GAGVSQSPSNKVTEKGKDVELRCDPISGHTALYWYRQSLGQGLEFLIYFQGNSAPDKSGLPSDRFSAERTGGSVSTLTIQRTQQEDSAVYLCASGGGRLSYNEQFFGPGTRLTVL.

The V and J genes are TRBV2 and TRBJ2-5; 10 nucleotides match TRBD2. Losses at the gene ends were 5 bases for V and 6 bases for J; bases not matched to a gene: 9. Germline lookup yields CDR1 SNHLY and CDR2 FYNNEI. The CDR3 has 15 residues. The CDR3 loop reads CASSTNLAGAKTQYF. The CDR3 DNA reads TGTGCCAGCAGTACTAATCTAGCGGGAGCTAAGACCCAGTACTTC.

This clonotype was seen once. The V and J genes are TRBV7-9 and TRBJ1-6, with D perhaps matching TRBD1 (6 bases). The CDR3 loop spans 15 amino acids. The V end was cut by 5 bases, the J end by 7 bases, with 15 bases between. Germline V lookup: CDR1 SEHNR, CDR2 FQNEAQ (reference sequence). CDR3 nucleotide sequence: TGTGCCAGCAGCATCCGGGGGGCTCGGAATTCACCCCTCCACTTT. Protein: CASSIRGARNSPLHF.

The chain joins TRBV30 to TRBJ1-1; TRBD1 might be the D (5 bases). V gave up 0 bases and J gave up 1 base, with 9 bases separating them. CDR3 length: 14 amino acids. Germline CDR1 and CDR2: GTSNPN and SVGIG (reference sequence). For the CDR3, the DNA is TGTGCCTGGAGTGTAACGGGGGGGAACACTGAAGCTTTCTTT. Its protein product is CAWSVTGGNTEAFF.

The chain recombines TRBV6-4 with TRBJ2-2, with no clear D. Germline V lookup: CDR1 MRHNA, CDR2 SNTAGT. Deletions cut 3 bases from V and 8 bases from J, with 22 bases between. The CDR3 is made up of 17 amino acids. CDR3 DNA: TGTGCCAGCAGTGAAAGCACCGGGTCAAAGAGAAATGGGGAGCTGTTTTTT. As protein: CASSESTGSKRNGELFF.

The genes are TRBV20-1 and TRBJ2-7; TRBD2 matches at 7 bases. With V trimmed by 8 bases and J by 3 bases, 13 bases remained unmatched. The germline gives CDR1 DFQATT, CDR2 SNEGSKA (reference sequence). The CDR3 runs to 14 residues. CDR3 in amino acids: CSPSSGESFYEQYF. CDR3 in DNA: TGCAGTCCATCAAGCGGGGAGTCCTTCTACGAGCAGTACTTC.

Details on this clonotype: The CDR3 ends on some other residue instead of the conserved phenylalanine or tryptophan, so this is likely a read error. It is unclear where the CDR3 begins or ends on the DNA, so no DNA is shown, and the CDR3 is as TCRdb lists it. This chain's CDR3 is CASSLVIT. This chain connects TRBV7-9 to TRBJ2-6. From germline, CDR1 is SEHNR and CDR2 FQNEAQ (reference sequence). The CDR3 is 8 amino acids long, termini counted.

The chain couples TRBV20-1 to TRBJ2-1, with D possibly TRBD1 on 5 matching bases. The J call may be mistaken, given a closer DNA end match to TRBJ2-7. The CDR3 is 15 residues long. Per germline, CDR1 DFQATT and CDR2 SNEGSKA (reference sequence). The CDR3 DNA reads TGCAGTGCCCCAGACAGAGCCTACTCCTACAATGAGCAGTACTTC. It is translated as CSAPDRAYSYNEQYF.

As for this clonotype: A read error is possible here, since a much larger clone lies one base away. The chain couples TRBV12-5 to TRBJ2-5; TRBD1 is a possible D gene (6 bases). The V end lost 0 bases, the J end lost 7 bases, and 12 bases lay between the germline ends. Germline CDR1 reads LGHNT; CDR2 reads FRNRAP. The CDR3 contains 14 residues. In DNA form, the CDR3 reads TGTGCTAGTGGTTTGGTACCAGGGGCCCCGACCCAGTACTTC. Amino acid sequence: CASGLVPGAPTQYF.

The gene calls are TRBV15 and TRBJ1-6, with 8 bases matching TRBD1. V dropped 3 bases and J dropped 5; count of bases not matched to a gene: 6. This CDR3 is built from 16 residues. Germline lookup yields CDR1 LNHNV and CDR2 YYDKDF (reference sequence). The CDR3 loop reads CATSSYSTGDNSPLHF. For the CDR3, the DNA is TGTGCCACCAGCAGTTACTCGACAGGGGATAATTCACCCCTCCACTTT.

This clonotype was observed at least ten times. The chain couples TRBV9 to TRBJ2-2; 7 bases line up with TRBD2. Germline loops: CDR1 SGDLS, CDR2 YYNGEE. J was trimmed by 4 bases and V by 4 bases; bases with no gene match: 1. The CDR3 has 13 residues. DNA for the CDR3: TGTGCCAGCAGCCCTAGCGGCACCGGGGAGCTGTTTTTT. It is translated as CASSPSGTGELFF. The variable domain in full, completed from reference TRBV9 and TRBJ2-2, reads DSGVTQTPKHLITATGQRVTLRCSPRSGDLSVYWYQQSLDQGLQFLIQYYNGEERAKGNILERFSAQQFPDLHSELNLSSLELGDSALYFCASSPSGTGELFFGEGSRLTVL.

This clonotype was observed a single time. The chain carries TRBV25-1 and TRBJ1-1; 7 bases fit TRBD1. Germline-derived CDR1 and CDR2 are MGHDK and SYGVNS. V was pared by 4 bases and J by 5 bases, with 7 bases of the junction left unmatched. The CDR3 is made up of 14 amino acids. The CDR3 DNA sequence: TGTGCCAGCAGTGGGTACAGGGGAGATACTGAAGCTTTCTTT. It encodes CASSGYRGDTEAFF.